The 3 T cell receptor beta chains below all came from one sample that was sequenced in a study of Ad26.COV2.S vaccination and SARS-CoV-2 variants. Sample treatment: 15 to 20 received Ad26.COV2.S at low or high dose, single or two shots; about 5 received placebo; per-sample allocation not given. Day 63 after the first injection of vaccine or placebo was the sampling time. The method was immunoSEQ multiplex PCR; TCRdb's version includes in-frame clones alone and lacks a portion of them. The table lists about 250,000 clones, more than 70% of them singletons, with roughly 3.5% in the top ten. The sample in question was peripheral blood, obtained in a trial of Ad26.COV2.S vaccine versus placebo. All receptors derive from a person aged 18 to 59 who received the Ad26.COV2.S COVID-19 vaccine or a placebo.

This clone was picked up a small number of times. V is TRBV5-8 and J is TRBJ1-2; possibly TRBD1 for D (5 bases). This CDR3 region has 16 residues. Between the trimmed V and J ends, which lost 5 bases and 4 bases, there was a span of 21 bases. CDR1 is SGHTS, CDR2 YDEGEE, per germline. The CDR3 DNA reads as TGTGCCAGCAGTTCGCAGGGATTCACCGCCATCTATGGCTACACCTTC. Its protein is CASSSQGFTAIYGYTF. The variable domain in full, completed from reference TRBV5-8 and TRBJ1-2, reads EAGVTQSPTHLIKTRGQQATLRCSPISGHTSVYWYQQALGLGLQFLLWYDEGEERNRGNFPPRFSGRQFPNYSSELNVNALELEDSALYLCASSSQGFTAIYGYTFGSGTRLTVV.

DNA of the CDR3: TGTGCCAGCAGCTTGGGGAGCGGGCCCTACGAGCAGTACTTC. Protein: CASSLGSGPYEQYF. V and J are TRBV7-2 and TRBJ2-7; possibly TRBD2 for D (6 bases). CDR1 is SGHTA and CDR2 is FQGNSA in the germline V gene. Trimming left V 3 bases short and J 2 bases short, with 11 bases between. This CDR3 is built from 14 residues.

The CDR3 nucleotides read TGTGCCAGCTCACCGCTGACAGGGCCCCGCTCCTACAATGAGCAGTTCTTC. Residues: CASSPLTGPRSYNEQFF. This chain connects TRBV18 to TRBJ2-1; 7 bases are shared with TRBD1. The CDR3 is made up of 17 amino acids. Germline V gene sequence: CDR1 KGHSH, CDR2 LQKENI. Trimming cost V 3 bases and J 0 bases; bases outside gene matches: 8.